Below, 21 T cell receptor beta chains from the same sample are listed, as sequenced in a study of breast tumors, draining lymph nodes, adjacent tissues. TCRdb itself ran the multiplex PCR reads through MiXCR, one entry per CDR3 protein. The repertoire holds under 25,000 distinct CDR3 sequences, with 43% as singletons. Sequencing used breast tumor tissue. Every receptor here comes from a female donor with breast cancer. Some clones in this sample may be carry-over from other donors' samples.

V gene TRBV14 combines with J gene TRBJ2-1, with TRBD2 matching 10 bases. CDR3 length: 16 residues. J was trimmed by 7 bases and V by 2 bases; bases with no gene match: 8. Germline CDR1 SGHDN, CDR2 FVKESK. CDR3 amino acids: CASSQQGLAKWNEQFF. CDR3 in DNA: TGTGCCAGCAGCCAACAGGGACTAGCGAAGTGGAATGAGCAGTTCTTC.

A note on this clonotype: A junction boundary mismatches the germline segment, possibly from a read error. The CDR3 loop is CASSAGTGNDQYF. For the CDR3, the DNA is TGCGCCAGCAGCGCCGGGACAGGGAACGACCAGTACTTC. The chain is built from TRBV5-1 and TRBJ2-7; the match to TRBD1 covers 9 bases. The CDR3 extends over 13 amino acids. From germline, CDR1 is SGHRS and CDR2 YFSETQ.

This clonotype has ten or more counts. This may stem from a read error, because a much larger clone lies one nucleotide away. Here the CDR3 omits its conserved ending phenylalanine or tryptophan, so a read error is the likely source. This sequence joins TRBV9 and TRBJ2-7; 9 nucleotides match TRBD1. The germline CDR1 and CDR2 sequences are SGDLS and YYNGEE. After removal of 3 bases from V and 2 bases from J, the junction contained 0 bases not matched to a gene. This CDR3 has 13 residues. The CDR3 loop reads CASSGQGAYEQYS. Written as DNA, the CDR3 is TGTGCCAGCAGCGGACAGGGGGCCTACGAGCAGTACTCC.

The sample holds many counts of this clonotype. The CDR3 sequence: CASSVGYEQYF. CDR3 nucleotides: TGTGCCAGCTCCGTGGGGTACGAGCAGTACTTC. This chain joins TRBV12-3 or TRBV12-4 and TRBJ2-7, with D hard to call. V lost 8 bases, J lost 4 bases, and 9 bases lay in between. There are 11 residues in the CDR3.

In its sample, this clonotype was seen many times. This CDR3 is CASSILSGSSYEQYF. Here the CDR3 DNA reads TGTGCCAGCAGTATACTCAGTGGGAGCTCCTACGAGCAGTACTTC. The V gene is TRBV27, the J gene TRBJ2-7, with D possibly matching TRBD2 (5 bases). CDR3 length: 15 residues. Germline V CDR1 and CDR2: MNHEY, SMNVEV (reference sequence). Trimming cost V 5 bases and J 0 bases, with 14 bases left between them.

A remark on this clonotype: Just one base apart from a much larger clone, this may be a read error. The J gene is TRBJ1-4, the V gene TRBV5-4; 7 bases map to TRBD1. The CDR3 runs to 15 residues. Germline assignment: CDR1 SGHNT and CDR2 YYREEE (reference sequence). In DNA form, the CDR3 reads TGTGCCAGCAGCGAAAACAGGGGCCTTAATGAAAAACTGCTTTTT. Translating it yields CASSENRGLNEKLLF.

In regard to this clonotype: In this CDR3 the conserved last residue, phenylalanine or tryptophan, is missing, so a read error is likely. Because the CDR3's place on the DNA is in doubt, the DNA is left out and the CDR3 is given as listed by TCRdb. This sequence joins TRBV7-2 and TRBJ2-3; the table's D call of TRBD2 was not tested on the DNA. Looked up from germline, CDR1 is SGHTA and CDR2 is FQGNSA. The CDR3 extends over 14 residues, inclusive of both ends. Here the CDR3 reads CASSERAGPDTQCL.

This clonotype was detected only once. DNA for the CDR3: TGTGCCAGCAGCTCGAGCGGACAGGACTCGAGCTCCTACGAGCAGTACTTC. Translating gives CASSSSGQDSSSYEQYF. The chain couples TRBV7-6 to TRBJ2-7, with 7 bases lining up with TRBD1. The CDR3 has 17 residues. Germline V lookup: CDR1 SGHVS, CDR2 FNYEAQ. The V segment lost 4 bases and the J segment 0 bases; nucleotides outside the gene matches: 12.

The sample holds many counts of this clonotype. The chain employs TRBV6-5 and TRBJ2-5; 9 nucleotides match TRBD2. After removal of 7 bases from V and 5 bases from J, the junction contained 17 bases not matched to a gene. The CDR3 is made up of 17 amino acids. Germline CDR1 and CDR2: MNHEY and SVGAGI. CDR3 protein: CASIRSGRGGAGETQYF. The DNA for the CDR3 is TGTGCCAGCATTCGTAGCGGGAGAGGGGGGGCGGGGGAGACCCAGTACTTC.

The sample holds many counts of this clonotype. The chain combines TRBV7-7 with TRBJ1-1; D is uncertain. Germline CDR1 reads SSHAT; CDR2 reads FNYEAQ (reference sequence). This CDR3 contains 12 residues. V was cut by 10 bases and J by 3 bases, with 12 bases left in between. CDR3 in DNA: TGTGCCACCTTGGCACAACACACTGAAGCTTTCTTT. Amino acid sequence: CATLAQHTEAFF.

Comments on this clonotype: Because the CDR3 is missing its conserved closing phenylalanine or tryptophan, this is likely a read error. The DNA is left out, because the CDR3 cannot be placed on it with certainty; the CDR3 is given as TCRdb lists it. The rearrangement joins TRBV7-8 to TRBJ2-1; whether TRBD1, the table's D call, matches the DNA was not checked. In germline, CDR1 is SGHVS, CDR2 FQNEAQ. The CDR3 numbers 14 amino acids, ends counted. The CDR3 loop is CASSLAGASNERFL.

This clonotype was seen many times. CDR3 DNA sequence: TGTGCCAGCGGATCGGGTAACACCGGGGAGCTGTTTTTT. It encodes CASGSGNTGELFF. This sequence joins TRBV2 and TRBJ2-2, with D uncertain. CDR1 and CDR2 (germline): SNHLY, FYNNEI. The CDR3 is 13 amino acids. Trimming took off 8 bases at V and 2 bases at J, with 9 bases between the two ends.

This clonotype was detected many times. This rearrangement joins TRBV9 to TRBJ2-7, with 12 bases that match TRBD2. The V segment lost 4 bases and the J segment 0 bases; nucleotides outside the gene matches: 5. The CDR3 contains 16 residues. The germline V gene has CDR1 SGDLS and CDR2 YYNGEE. CDR3 sequence (DNA): TGTGCCAGCAGCCCTTGGACTAGCGGGAACTCCTACGAGCAGTACTTC. This encodes CASSPWTSGNSYEQYF.

The table lists this clonotype with many counts. This sequence joins TRBV28 and TRBJ2-7, with D uncertain. The CDR3 spans 15 residues. Germline V gene sequence: CDR1 MDHEN, CDR2 SYDVKM. Trimming removed 1 base from V and 0 bases from J, with 10 bases in between. CDR3 coding DNA: TGTGCCAGCAGTTTATCGGGTTATAGCTCCTACGAGCAGTACTTC. Its protein product is CASSLSGYSSYEQYF.

This chain connects TRBV7-3 to TRBJ2-7, with TRBD2 as a possible D gene (5 bases). Germline loops: CDR1 SGHTA, CDR2 FQGTGA. V shed 1 base and J shed 4 bases, with 8 bases lying between them. The CDR3 runs 13 residues. DNA for the CDR3: TGTGCCAGCAGCTTAAGAGCGGAGTACGAGCAGTACTTC. This encodes CASSLRAEYEQYF.

This clonotype is medium-sized by share. The CDR3 here is CATSQVNNEQFF. The CDR3, as DNA: TGTGCCACCAGTCAGGTGAACAATGAGCAGTTCTTC. The chain employs TRBV15 and TRBJ2-1, with D unclear. This CDR3 has 12 residues. Between the trimmed V and J ends, which lost 6 bases and 5 bases, there was a span of 8 bases. The germline gives CDR1 LNHNV, CDR2 YYDKDF (reference sequence).

This clonotype was seen repeatedly, ten times or more. V usage is TRBV2 and J usage is TRBJ1-4, with unresolved D. CDR3 length: 15 amino acids. Germline V lookup: CDR1 SNHLY, CDR2 FYNNEI. The V and J ends lost 6 bases and 0 bases respectively, with 11 bases between them. In DNA, the CDR3 is TGTGCCAGCAGCTCAGACACTTCAACTAATGAAAAACTGTTTTTT. This translates into CASSSDTSTNEKLFF.

This clonotype counts as medium-sized (0.01 to 0.1%). This sequence joins TRBV19 and TRBJ2-7, with D perhaps assigned TRBD1 or TRBD2 (5 bases each). CDR1 and CDR2 from the germline V gene are LNHDA and SQIVND (reference sequence). The CDR3 covers 14 residues. V was clipped by 2 bases and J by 0 bases, with 8 bases between them. CDR3 in DNA: TGTGCCAGTAGTATAAAGGGGAGCTCCTACGAGCAGTACTTC. It translates to CASSIKGSSYEQYF. The full variable domain, completed using reference TRBV19 and TRBJ2-7, is DGGITQSPKYLFRKEGQNVTLSCEQNLNHDAMYWYRQDPGQGLRLIYYSQIVNDFQKGDIAEGYSVSREKKESFPLTVTSAQKNPTAFYLCASSIKGSSYEQYFGPGTRLTVT.

This clonotype appeared a few times. This chain joins TRBV20-1 and TRBJ1-2; a weak D match, TRBD1 (6 bases). Germline V gene lookup returns CDR1 DFQATT and CDR2 SNEGSKA (reference sequence). Trimming shortened V by 3 bases and J by 4 bases, and 18 bases separated the two germline ends. The CDR3 is 15 residues long. The CDR3 nucleotides read TGCAGTGCTAGTCAAGGACAGCTAACCACCTATGGCTACACCTTC. It translates to CSASQGQLTTYGYTF.

Judged by abundance, this clonotype is medium-sized. V and J are TRBV7-9 and TRBJ2-3, with unresolved D. The length of the CDR3 is 12 residues. In germline, CDR1 is SEHNR, CDR2 FQNEAQ (reference sequence). Trimming took 6 bases from V and 4 from J, leaving 8 bases between them. The CDR3 DNA follows: TGTGCCAGCAGTCCAGTTCCAGATACGCAGTATTTT. Its translation is CASSPVPDTQYF.

The chain links TRBV14 to TRBJ2-1; possibly TRBD2 for D (5 bases). In germline, CDR1 is SGHDN, CDR2 FVKESK. The V gene lost 1 base and the J gene lost 8 bases, with 12 bases spanning the gap. There are 14 residues in the CDR3. CDR3 in amino acids: CASSQVVGGDEQFF. The CDR3, as DNA: TGTGCCAGCAGCCAAGTCGTAGGAGGCGATGAGCAGTTCTTC.